The 15 T cell receptor beta chains below were found in one sample sequenced in a study of blood T cell repertoires in COVID-19. Here immunoSEQ multiplex PCR was the method, and the copy in TCRdb shows in-frame clones only, minus some. This table has over 250,000 clones, about 81% appearing once. The sample was PBMCs or T cells enriched from blood (not recorded which). These receptors all stem from a man under 40 with acute COVID-19.

The rearrangement joins TRBV11-3 to TRBJ2-3, with D possibly matching TRBD2 (6 bases). This CDR3 is built from 17 residues. V lost 1 base and J 2 bases, leaving 16 bases between the germline ends. Germline V gives CDR1 SGHNT, CDR2 YENEEA. CDR3 amino acids: CASSLGWVADPTDTQYF. The CDR3, as DNA: TGTGCCAGCAGCTTAGGTTGGGTAGCGGACCCCACAGATACGCAGTATTTT. Variable domain in full (rest from reference TRBV11-3 and TRBJ2-3): EAGVVQSPRYKIIEKKQPVAFWCNPISGHNTLYWYLQNLGQGPELLIRYENEEAVDDSQLPKDRFSAERLKGVDSTLKIQPAELGDSAVYLCASSLGWVADPTDTQYFGPGTRLTVL.

This rearrangement joins TRBV6-5 to TRBJ1-1; D remains unclear. Germline-derived CDR1 and CDR2 are MNHEY and SVGAGI. The CDR3 runs to 13 residues. Trimming cost V 7 bases and J 1 base, with 10 bases left between them. This CDR3 reads CASTISGNTEAFF. CDR3 nucleotides: TGTGCCAGCACCATTTCGGGGAACACTGAAGCTTTCTTT.

This rearrangement joins TRBV3-1 (or the pseudogene TRBV3-2) to TRBJ1-6; 10 bases are shared with TRBD1. Looked up from germline, CDR1 is LGHDT and CDR2 is YNNKEL (reference sequence). V lost 1 base and J lost 7; bases outside the gene matches: 4. This CDR3 is built from 16 residues. CDR3 protein: CASSQGGQGKNSPLHF. The CDR3 nucleotides read TGTGCCAGCAGCCAAGGGGGACAGGGGAAAAATTCACCCCTCCACTTT.

The rearrangement links TRBV7-2 to TRBJ1-4, with D possibly being TRBD1 (5 bases). Trimming left V 4 bases short and J 8 bases short, with 17 bases between. CDR3 size: 15 residues. In germline, CDR1 is SGHTA, CDR2 FQGNSA. The CDR3: CASSWQGDSLEKLFF. In DNA form, the CDR3 reads TGTGCCAGCAGCTGGCAGGGTGACTCTTTGGAAAAACTGTTTTTT.

The chain is built from TRBV3-1 (or the pseudogene TRBV3-2) and TRBJ2-1; TRBD2 aligns across 11 bases. The CDR3 is made up of 15 amino acids. V trimming: 5 bases; J trimming: 5 bases; junction bases outside the gene matches: 5. Germline V lookup: CDR1 LGHDT, CDR2 YNNKEL (reference sequence). The CDR3 reads CASSILAGANNEQFF. The CDR3 bases are TGTGCCAGCAGCATACTAGCGGGGGCTAACAATGAGCAGTTCTTC.

The rearrangement links TRBV19 to TRBJ1-1; D unresolved. Trimming pared 3 bases from V and 4 bases from J, leaving 15 bases between. The CDR3 extends over 15 amino acids. Germline V lookup: CDR1 LNHDA, CDR2 SQIVND (reference sequence). The CDR3 nucleotides read TGTGCCAGTAGTATGTTCGGAGGGAGGAGCACTGAAGCTTTCTTT. This codes for CASSMFGGRSTEAFF.

The DNA for the CDR3 is TGTGCCAGCTCACGGGTGGGCAGAAGTGCGAACACCGGGGAGCTGTTTTTT. It translates to CASSRVGRSANTGELFF. The chain carries TRBV18 and TRBJ2-2; no clear D. The CDR3 extends over 17 amino acids. V shed 4 bases and J shed 0 bases, with 15 bases lying between them. Germline V lookup: CDR1 KGHSH, CDR2 LQKENI.

This sequence joins TRBV29-1 and TRBJ2-5; the match to TRBD2 covers 13 bases. Germline values: CDR1 SQVTM, CDR2 ANQGSEA. Trimming took 3 bases from V and 2 from J; bases not matched to a gene: 3. The CDR3 sequence is 15 residues long. The CDR3 reads CSVDGTSGAQETQYF. CDR3 bases: TGCAGCGTTGATGGGACTAGCGGGGCTCAAGAGACCCAGTACTTC.

There are a few counts of this clone. The chain recombines TRBV24-1 with TRBJ2-3, with D maybe TRBD2 (5 bases). This CDR3 region has 15 residues. Germline CDR1 KGHDR, CDR2 SFDVKD. V lost 3 bases, J lost 3 bases, and 12 bases lay in between. CDR3: CATSDPNPGTDTQYF. CDR3 DNA: TGTGCCACCAGTGATCCTAACCCGGGGACAGATACGCAGTATTTT.

This clone was seen more than once but under ten times. The V and J genes are TRBV19 and TRBJ2-7, with TRBD2 matching over 7 bases. V lost 3 bases to trimming and J lost 6 bases; unmatched junction nucleotides: 5. CDR3 size: 13 residues. Germline loops: CDR1 LNHDA, CDR2 SQIVND (reference sequence). CDR3 region: CASSIGGGSEQYV. CDR3 sequence (DNA): TGTGCCAGTAGTATTGGGGGAGGGAGCGAGCAGTACGTC.

V is TRBV5-1 and J is TRBJ2-3; D may be TRBD1 (7 bases). Germline V CDR1 and CDR2: SGHRS, YFSETQ. This CDR3 has 15 amino acids. Trimming removed 4 bases at V and 6 bases at J, with 18 bases between. Written as DNA, the CDR3 is TGCGCCAGCAGCCTCAGGGGGGTACTTATGGATACGCAGTATTTT. It specifies CASSLRGVLMDTQYF.

On this clone: Other DNA sequences of this sample code for an identical CDR3. V gene TRBV7-2 combines with J gene TRBJ2-3; the D is unclear. V was shortened by 4 bases and J by 2 bases, with 4 bases between the two germline ends. Germline V gene data show CDR1 as SGHTA and CDR2 as FQGNSA. This CDR3 spans 12 amino acids. As DNA, the CDR3 is TGTGCCAGCAGCTACTACACAGATACGCAGTATTTT. Its protein product is CASSYYTDTQYF.

V gene TRBV7-9 combines with J gene TRBJ1-3; D ambiguous. The CDR3 spans 14 residues. Trimming took off 4 bases at V and 0 bases at J, with 7 bases between the two ends. CDR1 is SEHNR and CDR2 is FQNEAQ in the germline V gene (reference sequence). The DNA of the CDR3 is TGTGCCAGCAGCTCGGAGGCCTCTGGAAACACCATATATTTT. It translates to CASSSEASGNTIYF.

A word on this clone: The junction departs from germline at one end; a sequencing error may be responsible. The gene calls are TRBV5-1 and TRBJ1-3, with 7 bases identical to TRBD1. Germline values: CDR1 SGHRS, CDR2 YFSETQ. This CDR3 is built from 15 residues. The DNA of the CDR3 is TGTGCCAGCAGCCTAACGACAGGGTCTGGAAACACCATATATTTT. Protein sequence: CASSLTTGSGNTIYF.

About this clone itself: Other DNA sequences in this sample translate to the same CDR3. The chain uses TRBV28 and TRBJ1-4; 7 bases map to TRBD1. Germline assignment: CDR1 MDHEN and CDR2 SYDVKM. The CDR3 length is 14 residues. After removal of 5 bases from V and 7 bases from J, the junction contained 7 bases not matched to a gene. This chain's CDR3 is CASSRQGVAEKLFF. The CDR3 bases are TGTGCCAGCAGTAGACAGGGAGTGGCTGAAAAACTGTTTTTT.